Following are 21 T cell receptor beta chains from one sample sequenced in a study of OX40 agonist ivuxolimab in advanced cancers. Libraries were prepared by immunoSEQ multiplex PCR; TCRdb keeps only in-frame clonotypes and omits some of them. The data hold 45,000 to 70,000 clones, with about 86% observed a single time. The specimen was CD4+ or CD8+ T cells sorted from blood, collected in a trial of the OX40 agonist ivuxolimab. These receptor sequences come from an adult with an advanced solid tumor such as melanoma, head and neck, liver or kidney cancer.

The chain couples TRBV4-1 to TRBJ1-1, with 7 nucleotides matching TRBD1. Germline CDR1 and CDR2: MGHRA and YSYEKL. Losses at the gene ends were 0 bases for V and 5 bases for J; bases not matched to a gene: 12. This CDR3 is built from 17 residues. In nucleotides, the CDR3 is TGCGCCAGCAGCCAAGATAGGGGGCTCACAGGGCAGACTGAAGCTTTCTTT. Encoded protein: CASSQDRGLTGQTEAFF.

This chain uses TRBV2 with TRBJ2-7; 8 bases are shared with TRBD1. This CDR3 has 15 residues. Germline trimming cut 5 bases from V and 3 bases from J; bases unmatched to any gene: 9. Germline CDR1 is SNHLY and CDR2 is FYNNEI. The CDR3 is CASSSRGTGYYEQYF. In DNA, the CDR3 is TGTGCCAGCAGTTCGAGGGGGACAGGTTACTACGAGCAGTACTTC.

V is TRBV5-1 and J is TRBJ2-3; tentative D call: TRBD1 (5 bases). V shed 4 bases and J shed 5 bases, with 14 bases lying between them. Per germline, CDR1 SGHRS and CDR2 YFSETQ. The CDR3 has 14 amino acids. The CDR3 is CASSTQESLDTQYF. The CDR3 region has the DNA TGCGCCAGCAGCACACAGGAGTCTCTAGATACGCAGTATTTT.

The V and J genes are TRBV2 and TRBJ2-5; D perhaps matches TRBD1 (5 bases). The CDR3 covers 14 residues. Per the germline V gene, CDR1 is SNHLY and CDR2 is FYNNEI. Trimming took off 4 bases at V and 2 bases at J, with 11 bases between the two ends. The CDR3 is CASSAQQEQETQYF. CDR3 DNA sequence: TGTGCCAGCAGTGCGCAACAGGAGCAAGAGACCCAGTACTTC. Together with reference TRBV2 and TRBJ2-5, the CDR3 gives the full variable domain: EPEVTQTPSHQVTQMGQEVILRCVPISNHLYFYWYRQILGQKVEFLVSFYNNEISEKSEIFDDQFSVERPDGSNFTLKIRSTKLEDSAMYFCASSAQQEQETQYFGPGTRLLVL.

The chain recombines TRBV30 with TRBJ2-6; D is undetermined. The CDR3 contains 13 residues. Germline V gives CDR1 GTSNPN, CDR2 SVGIG (reference sequence). V was clipped by 2 bases and J by 3 bases, with 5 bases between them. CDR3 amino acids: CAWSQVGANVLTF. The CDR3 region has the DNA TGTGCCTGGAGTCAAGTTGGGGCCAACGTCCTGACTTTC. Using reference TRBV30 and TRBJ2-6 for the parts outside the CDR3, the full variable domain is SQTIHQWPATLVQPVGSPLSLECTVEGTSNPNLYWYRQAAGRGLQLLFYSVGIGQISSEVPQNLSASRPQDRQFILSSKKLLLSDSGFYLCAWSQVGANVLTFGAGSRLTVL.

The chain links TRBV4-1 to TRBJ1-5, with D unclear. The CDR3 has 13 amino acids. The V and J ends lost 4 bases and 1 base respectively, with 5 bases between them. The germline V gene encodes CDR1 MGHRA and CDR2 YSYEKL. The CDR3 reads CASSPESNQPQHF. CDR3 sequence (DNA): TGCGCCAGCAGCCCAGAGAGCAATCAGCCCCAGCATTTT.

The gene calls are TRBV4-1 and TRBJ2-7; D call uncertain. Trimming stripped 1 base from V and 7 bases from J, with 11 bases between. The germline V gene has CDR1 MGHRA and CDR2 YSYEKL. The CDR3 is 13 residues long. The CDR3 region is CASSQVRLSEQYF. CDR3 DNA sequence: TGCGCCAGCAGCCAAGTAAGACTGAGTGAGCAGTACTTC.

This clone was seen a single time. CDR3 nucleotides: TGTGCCAGTAGTGGAGGGAGCGGGGAGCTGTTTTTT. This sequence encodes CASSGGSGELFF. V usage is TRBV19 and J usage is TRBJ2-2, with D perhaps matching TRBD2 (6 bases). Germline CDR1 is LNHDA and CDR2 is SQIVND (reference sequence). V was trimmed by 5 bases and J by 7 bases, leaving 8 bases between them. The CDR3 runs 12 residues.

This chain uses TRBV7-6 with TRBJ1-1, with D perhaps TRBD1 (5 bases). V was cut by 1 base and J by 1 base, with 10 bases left in between. This CDR3 has 15 residues. Germline values: CDR1 SGHVS, CDR2 FNYEAQ. The CDR3 spells CASSLVGAPNTEAFF. CDR3 DNA sequence: TGTGCCAGCAGCTTAGTTGGGGCCCCGAACACTGAAGCTTTCTTT.

The J gene is TRBJ1-2, the V gene TRBV19; D gene unclear. This CDR3 is 14 amino acids long. CDR1 is LNHDA and CDR2 is SQIVND in the germline V gene (reference sequence). With 7 bases removed from V and 4 bases from J, the gap between germline ends came to 16 bases. This CDR3 reads CASNDPRKTYGYTF. For the CDR3, the DNA is TGTGCCAGTAACGACCCCAGGAAAACCTATGGCTACACCTTC.

This rearrangement joins TRBV5-4 to TRBJ2-3, with 7 nucleotides matching TRBD1. The CDR3 is 17 residues long. The V gene end was trimmed by 4 bases and the J gene end by 1 base; junction bases not matched to a gene: 12. The germline V gene has CDR1 SGHNT and CDR2 YYREEE (reference sequence). The CDR3 bases are TGTGCCAGCAGCCAACGTAGGACAGGACTTCGCACAGATACGCAGTATTTT. Translating gives CASSQRRTGLRTDTQYF.

The V and J genes are TRBV7-2 and TRBJ1-6; 9 nucleotides align to TRBD1. CDR3 length: 16 residues. Germline V gene lookup returns CDR1 SGHTA and CDR2 FQGNSA. V shed 4 bases, J shed 3 bases, and the junction held 4 bases outside the gene matches. The DNA for the CDR3 is TGTGCCAGCAGCTCGCAGGGACAGGGCTATAATTCACCCCTCCACTTT. Encoded protein: CASSSQGQGYNSPLHF. Looking up the rest from reference TRBV7-2 and TRBJ1-6 gives the full variable domain: GAGVSQSPSNKVTEKGKDVELRCDPISGHTALYWYRQSLGQGLEFLIYFQGNSAPDKSGLPSDRFSAERTGGSVSTLTIQRTQQEDSAVYLCASSSQGQGYNSPLHFGNGTRLTVT.

This clone was observed a single time. An end of the junction does not agree with germline; a read error may underlie this. The rearrangement joins TRBV5-4 to TRBJ2-6; D possibly corresponds to TRBD1 (5 bases). The length of the CDR3 is 17 residues. Germline lookup yields CDR1 SGHNT and CDR2 YYREEE (reference sequence). This CDR3 is CASSLGQRYSGTNVLTF. For the CDR3, the DNA is TGTGCCAGCAGCCTGGGGCAGCGCTACTCTGGGACCAACGTCCTGACTTTC.

This chain uses TRBV28 with TRBJ2-3, with unresolved D. V was cut by 5 bases and J by 9 bases, with 12 bases left in between. The CDR3 consists of 12 residues. The germline gives CDR1 MDHEN, CDR2 SYDVKM. The CDR3 DNA follows: TGTGCCAGCAGTCCCGACCCATTGACGCAGTATTTT. This codes for CASSPDPLTQYF. Supplemented by reference TRBV28 and TRBJ2-3, the full variable domain reads DVKVTQSSRYLVKRTGEKVFLECVQDMDHENMFWYRQDPGLGLRLIYFSYDVKMKEKGDIPEGYSVSREKKERFSLILESASTNQTSMYLCASSPDPLTQYFGPGTRLTVL.

This clone was observed a few times. The chain couples TRBV19 to TRBJ2-3; 8 positions agree with TRBD2. The CDR3 covers 15 residues. Germline CDR1 and CDR2: LNHDA and SQIVND (reference sequence). After removal of 2 bases from V and 2 bases from J, the junction contained 3 bases not matched to a gene. This CDR3 reads CASSIWRGDTDTQYF. CDR3 sequence (DNA): TGTGCCAGTAGTATATGGCGGGGGGACACAGATACGCAGTATTTT.

The gene calls are TRBV10-1 and TRBJ2-3; the match to TRBD2 covers 12 bases. The germline V gene has CDR1 WNHNN and CDR2 SYGVQD (reference sequence). CDR3 length: 15 residues. Trimming took 2 bases from V and 4 from J; bases not matched to a gene: 1. This CDR3 is CASSEASGRADTQYF. CDR3 nucleotides: TGCGCCAGCAGTGAGGCTAGCGGGAGGGCAGATACGCAGTATTTT.

This chain connects TRBV4-1 to TRBJ2-5; D remains unclear. The J call may be incorrect, as the DNA end agrees better with TRBJ2-7. This CDR3 comprises 16 residues. CDR1 and CDR2 from the germline V gene are MGHRA and YSYEKL. The CDR3 DNA reads as TGCGCCAGCAGCCAAGACGGAAGCACCTTGGGAAACGAGCAGTACTTC. This sequence encodes CASSQDGSTLGNEQYF.

J is TRBJ1-2 and V is TRBV11-1; D gene uncertain. V dropped 5 bases and J dropped 8 bases, with 15 bases sitting between them. Germline V gives CDR1 SGHAT, CDR2 FQDESV (reference sequence). The CDR3 totals 13 residues. CDR3 nucleotides: TGTGCCAGCAGCCCGTCGATGGGTGGCGGCTACACCTTC. As protein: CASSPSMGGGYTF.

The genes are TRBV9 and TRBJ1-3; no definite D call. V was clipped by 0 bases and J by 0 bases, with 4 bases between them. Germline V gives CDR1 SGDLS, CDR2 YYNGEE. The CDR3 has 14 amino acids. The CDR3 nucleotides are TGTGCCAGCAGCGTAGACGTCTCTGGAAACACCATATATTTT. This sequence encodes CASSVDVSGNTIYF.

V gene TRBV5-1 combines with J gene TRBJ1-2; D is possibly TRBD1 (6 bases). The CDR3 length is 14 residues. V dropped 0 bases and J dropped 8 bases, with 14 bases sitting between them. Germline V gene sequence: CDR1 SGHRS, CDR2 YFSETQ. CDR3 sequence: CASSLASWGRGYTF. CDR3 in DNA: TGCGCCAGCAGCTTGGCCAGCTGGGGGCGAGGCTACACCTTC.

This chain uses TRBV27 with TRBJ2-1, with 8 bases aligning to TRBD2. V lost 8 bases, J lost 4 bases, and 22 bases stayed unmatched. CDR3 length equals 19 residues. Germline V gene lookup returns CDR1 MNHEY and CDR2 SMNVEV (reference sequence). CDR3: CASALVGRGVKYSYNEQFF. The CDR3 DNA reads TGTGCCAGCGCGTTGGTTGGGCGGGGGGTGAAGTACAGTTACAATGAGCAGTTCTTC.